These T cell receptor beta chains were read from a single sample in a study of blood T cells in healthy people across ages. TCRdb ran MiXCR on the 5' RACE reads and lists one entry per CDR3 protein. This sample has 1.5 million to 2 million distinct CDR3 sequences; 49% occur once, and the top ten carry about 2.1%. Input material: blood. Every receptor here comes from a woman in her 40s in good health. Both conserved end residues are part of each CDR3. A D gene is named only where the DNA matches it firmly. Size is stated for part of the rows, as once, few or many counts, or as a class when the clone is expanded.

few	TRBV27	TRBD2	TRBJ2-1	CASSLFGGGDGNEQFF	TGTGCCAGCAGTTTATTTGGCGGGGGGGATGGGAATGAGCAGTTCTTC
.	TRBV4-2	.	TRBJ2-7	CASSQDSNTYEQYF	TGTGCCAGCAGCCAAGATAGCAACACCTACGAGCAGTACTTC
.	TRBV4-1	.	TRBJ1-4	CASSPATAGGANEKLFF	TGCGCCAGCAGCCCAGCGACGGCCGGGGGGGCTAATGAAAAACTGTTTTTT
.	TRBV11-2	TRBD1	TRBJ2-7	CASSIRDSRDEQYF	TGTGCCAGCAGCATCCGGGACAGTCGCGACGAGCAGTACTTC
.	TRBV20-1	TRBD1	TRBJ2-7	CSATVGTGVYEQYF	TGCAGTGCTACCGTCGGGACAGGGGTCTACGAGCAGTACTTC
few	TRBV4-3	TRBD1	TRBJ2-7	CASSHRQGDYEQYF	TGCGCCAGCAGCCACCGACAGGGCGACTACGAGCAGTACTTC
few	TRBV4-2	TRBD2	TRBJ2-1	CASSIPGLAGGDSYNEQFF	TGTGCCAGCAGCATTCCGGGACTAGCGGGGGGGGACTCCTACAATGAGCAGTTCTTC
few	TRBV9	TRBD1	TRBJ1-2	CASSPGTVLNYGYTF	TGTGCCAGCAGCCCCGGGACAGTTCTTAACTATGGCTACACCTTC
few	TRBV7-2	.	TRBJ2-1	CASSFGALTQQFF	TGTGCCAGCAGCTTTGGGGCGCTGACCCAGCAGTTCTTC
.	TRBV6-2/TRBV6-3	TRBD2	TRBJ2-5	CASIDRLAGMETQYF	TGTGCCAGCATCGATCGACTAGCGGGTATGGAGACCCAGTACTTC
few	TRBV6-2/TRBV6-3	.	TRBJ2-7	CASSRTGTASYEQYF	TGTGCCAGCAGTAGAACCGGGACGGCTTCCTACGAGCAGTACTTC
.	TRBV10-3	.	TRBJ2-7	CASSGVGKYEQYF	TGTGCCAGCAGTGGGGTAGGAAAGTACGAGCAGTACTTC
.	TRBV24-1	.	TRBJ1-2	CATSDSQGLSYGYTF	TGTGCCACCAGTGATTCCCAGGGACTGAGCTATGGCTACACCTTC
.	TRBV6-1	.	TRBJ2-1	CASRRVDETQFF	TGTGCCAGCAGGAGGGTGGACGAGACCCAGTTCTTC
.	TRBV6-5	TRBD2	TRBJ2-1	CASSYLAGVAYNEQFF	TGTGCCAGCAGTTACTTGGCGGGGGTCGCCTACAATGAGCAGTTCTTC
.	TRBV28	.	TRBJ2-1	CASSGPGAGAYNEQFF	TGTGCCAGCAGTGGCCCCGGGGCGGGGGCTTACAATGAGCAGTTCTTC
.	TRBV5-1	.	TRBJ1-1	CASSLSSLNTEAFF	TGCGCCAGCAGCTTGAGTTCCCTGAACACTGAAGCTTTCTTT
few	TRBV24-1	.	TRBJ2-3	CATVGKSTDTQYF	TGTGCCACGGTGGGGAAAAGCACAGATACGCAGTATTTT
.	TRBV7-2	.	TRBJ2-7	CASSLYRRDLTYEQYF	TGTGCCAGCAGCTTATATAGACGAGACCTTACCTACGAGCAGTACTTC
.	TRBV6-5	TRBD1	TRBJ1-2	CASRLDRGAGYTF	TGTGCCAGCAGACTCGACAGGGGAGCTGGCTACACCTTC
.	TRBV7-3	TRBD1	TRBJ2-3	CASSLTSPGTGITDTQYF	TGTGCCAGCAGCTTAACATCCCCCGGGACAGGCATAACAGATACGCAGTATTTT
.	TRBV11-2	.	TRBJ2-7	CASSLRMDRVTYEQYF	TGTGCCAGCAGCTTACGTATGGACAGAGTAACCTACGAGCAGTACTTC
.	TRBV7-9	.	TRBJ2-7	CASSSTLWGIYEQYF	TGTGCCAGCAGCTCGACATTGTGGGGGATCTACGAGCAGTACTTC
.	TRBV6-1	TRBD1	TRBJ2-1	CASSRRDRVDNEQFF	TGTGCCAGCTCTAGACGGGACAGAGTAGACAATGAGCAGTTCTTC
few	TRBV20-1	TRBD1	TRBJ1-5	CSARSGGGQPQHF	TGCAGTGCTCGATCAGGGGGCGGTCAGCCCCAGCATTTT
.	TRBV4-3	.	TRBJ1-2	CASSPNDSYGYTF	TGCGCCAGCAGCCCAAACGACAGCTATGGCTACACCTTC
.	TRBV9	.	TRBJ2-3	CASSADLLTDTQYF	TGTGCCAGCAGCGCGGACTTACTCACAGATACGCAGTATTTT
.	TRBV7-9	.	TRBJ1-4	CASSLGTVSNEKLFF	TGTGCCAGCAGCCTCGGGACCGTTTCTAATGAAAAACTGTTTTTT
.	TRBV7-9	TRBD2	TRBJ2-1	CASSLARLAGGFGRGEQFF	TGTGCCAGCAGCTTAGCGCGGCTAGCGGGGGGCTTCGGGCGCGGTGAGCAGTTCTTC
few	TRBV13	.	TRBJ2-5	CASSRTVAETQYF	TGTGCCAGCAGCCGGACAGTGGCAGAGACCCAGTACTTC
.	TRBV12-3/TRBV12-4	.	TRBJ2-7	CASSKTGHNYEQYF	TGTGCCAGCAGCAAGACCGGGCATAACTACGAGCAGTACTTC
few	TRBV27	TRBD1	TRBJ2-7	CASRRDRQAYEQYF	TGTGCCAGCAGACGGGACAGACAGGCCTACGAGCAGTACTTC
.	TRBV13	.	TRBJ1-1	CASSSYRTENTEAFF	TGTGCCAGCAGCTCCTACCGGACGGAGAACACTGAAGCTTTCTTT
.	TRBV4-2	.	TRBJ1-6	CASSPRLSNSPLHF	TGTGCCAGCAGTCCAAGGCTTAGTAATTCACCCCTCCACTTT
.	TRBV2	.	TRBJ1-1	CASSIRQNTEAFF	TGTGCCAGCAGTATACGGCAGAACACTGAAGCTTTCTTT
.	TRBV7-9	.	TRBJ2-3	CASSLGTAADTQYF	TGTGCCAGCAGCTTAGGAACGGCGGCAGATACGCAGTATTTT
.	TRBV11-2	TRBD1	TRBJ2-5	CASSWGQGIEETQYF	TGTGCCAGCAGCTGGGGACAGGGAATCGAAGAGACCCAGTACTTC
.	TRBV5-1	TRBD2	TRBJ2-7	CASSPLGGGALVYEQYF	TGCGCCAGCAGCCCACTGGGCGGGGGGGCCCTGGTTTACGAGCAGTACTTC
.	TRBV18	.	TRBJ1-2	CASSRQPGQLNYGYTF	TGTGCCAGCTCCCGCCAACCGGGACAACTGAACTATGGCTACACCTTC
few	TRBV29-1	.	TRBJ2-1	CSVPKAGHSYNEQFF	TGCAGCGTCCCAAAAGCGGGTCACTCCTACAATGAGCAGTTCTTC
.	TRBV5-6	.	TRBJ2-7	CASSLGSGGAVYEQYF	TGTGCCAGCAGCTTGGGTTCTGGAGGGGCAGTCTACGAGCAGTACTTC
.	TRBV11-2	.	TRBJ2-4	CASSLGQRPWEEQYF	TGTGCCAGCAGCTTAGGTCAGAGACCTTGGGAAGAGCAGTACTTC
.	TRBV29-1	.	TRBJ2-5	CSVDPGPETQYF	TGCAGCGTTGATCCGGGTCCGGAGACCCAGTACTTC
.	TRBV2	TRBD2	TRBJ2-3	CASTNSGGATDTQYF	TGTGCCAGCACTAATAGCGGGGGGGCAACAGATACGCAGTATTTT
many	TRBV5-1	.	TRBJ2-3	CASSPQPHNGASTDTQYF	TGCGCCAGCAGCCCCCAGCCGCATAATGGAGCCTCCACAGATACGCAGTATTTT
.	TRBV18	TRBD2	TRBJ2-3	CASSPKAGELTDTQYF	TGTGCCAGCTCACCGAAGGCGGGGGAGCTCACAGATACGCAGTATTTT
.	TRBV5-1	TRBD2	TRBJ2-5	CASSSSASGGQETQYF	TGCGCCAGCAGCTCCTCCGCTAGCGGGGGGCAAGAGACCCAGTACTTC
.	TRBV7-2	.	TRBJ2-5	CASSLAGAGVETQYF	TGTGCCAGCAGCTTAGCAGGGGCAGGGGTTGAGACCCAGTACTTC
.	TRBV6-1	.	TRBJ1-5	CASSEFNYSNQPQHF	TGTGCCAGCAGTGAGTTCAACTATAGCAATCAGCCCCAGCATTTT
.	TRBV7-9	.	TRBJ1-5	CASTHAGTNQPQHF	TGTGCCAGCACCCATGCAGGGACGAATCAGCCCCAGCATTTT
.	TRBV2	.	TRBJ1-5	CASSEGYSNQPQHF	TGTGCCAGCAGTGAAGGATATAGCAATCAGCCCCAGCATTTT
few	TRBV25-1	.	TRBJ2-5	CASSELREQYF	TGTGCCAGCAGTGAACTCAGGGAGCAGTACTTC
.	TRBV29-1	TRBD2	TRBJ2-1	CSGYGGGPNEQFF	TGCAGCGGTTATGGCGGGGGGCCCAATGAGCAGTTCTTC
.	TRBV20-1	.	TRBJ1-2	CSARRQAQHNYGYTF	TGCAGTGCTAGACGACAGGCTCAACATAACTATGGCTACACCTTC
.	TRBV18	.	TRBJ2-7	CASSIGASSYEQYF	TGTGCCAGCTCCATAGGGGCTAGCTCCTACGAGCAGTACTTC
once	TRBV7-9	TRBD2	TRBJ2-7	CASIEITSGYEQYF	TGTGCCAGCATCGAGATCACTAGCGGCTACGAGCAGTACTTC
.	TRBV11-1	TRBD2	TRBJ2-1	CASRTSGGSGEQFF	TGTGCCAGCAGGACTAGCGGGGGGTCGGGTGAGCAGTTCTTC
.	TRBV6-6	.	TRBJ2-7	CASKPSGDKLYEQYF	TGTGCCAGCAAACCAAGCGGGGACAAACTCTACGAGCAGTACTTC
.	TRBV4-1	TRBD2	TRBJ2-3	CASSQDPGLAGPTDTQYF	TGCGCCAGCAGCCAAGATCCGGGACTAGCGGGGCCCACAGATACGCAGTATTTT